The present TCR beta chain was sequenced within a study of T-cell memory formation after mild COVID-19. Study-level results: CD4+ contracting clones lay mainly in CM and EM, CD8+ ones in EMRA.

CDR1 is LGHNA, CDR2 YSLEER, per germline. V dropped 5 bases and J dropped 0 bases, with 16 bases sitting between them. This CDR3 region has 16 residues. This clonotype has ten or more counts. Its antigen is still unknown. In TCRdb, the 5' RACE reads were re-called with MiXCR into one record per CDR3 protein. The sample includes around 130,000 distinct CDR3 sequences, roughly 6% seen only once; the top ten take 2% to 2.5%. Sequences were obtained from PBMCs or a T cell subset sorted from them (not recorded which). This sequence originates from an adult woman who had mild COVID-19 (a few samples of this study predate the infection). Cell type and time point are not known. The chain uses TRBV4-3 and TRBJ1-1, with D tentatively TRBD1 (5 bases). CDR3 loop: CASSGWGGAMNTEAFF. The CDR3, as DNA: TGCGCCAGCAGCGGATGGGGGGGAGCGATGAACACTGAAGCTTTCTTT.